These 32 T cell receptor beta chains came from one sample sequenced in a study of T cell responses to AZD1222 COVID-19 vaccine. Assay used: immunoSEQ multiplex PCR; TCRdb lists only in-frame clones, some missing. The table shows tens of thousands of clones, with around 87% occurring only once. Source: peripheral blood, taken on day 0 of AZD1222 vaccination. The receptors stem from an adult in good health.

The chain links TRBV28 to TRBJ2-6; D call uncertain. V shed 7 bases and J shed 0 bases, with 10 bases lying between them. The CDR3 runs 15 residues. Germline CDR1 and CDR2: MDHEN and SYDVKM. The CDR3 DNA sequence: TGTGCCAGCACCGCGTCGGGCTCTGGGGCCAACGTCCTGACTTTC. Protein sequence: CASTASGSGANVLTF. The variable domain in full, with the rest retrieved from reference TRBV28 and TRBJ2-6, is DVKVTQSSRYLVKRTGEKVFLECVQDMDHENMFWYRQDPGLGLRLIYFSYDVKMKEKGDIPEGYSVSREKKERFSLILESASTNQTSMYLCASTASGSGANVLTFGAGSRLTVL.

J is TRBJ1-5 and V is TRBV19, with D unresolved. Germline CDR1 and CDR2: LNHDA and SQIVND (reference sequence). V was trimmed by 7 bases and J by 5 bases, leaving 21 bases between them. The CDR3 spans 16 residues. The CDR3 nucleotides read TGTGCCAGTATTCAAACGGGGAGTGTTGGGCATCAGCCCCAGCATTTT. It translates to CASIQTGSVGHQPQHF.

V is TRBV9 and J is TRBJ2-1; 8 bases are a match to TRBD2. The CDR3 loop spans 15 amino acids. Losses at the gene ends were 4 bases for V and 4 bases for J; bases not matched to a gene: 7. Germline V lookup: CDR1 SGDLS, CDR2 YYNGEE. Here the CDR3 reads CASSSRLAGYNEQFF. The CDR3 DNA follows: TGTGCCAGCAGCTCCCGATTAGCGGGATACAATGAGCAGTTCTTC.

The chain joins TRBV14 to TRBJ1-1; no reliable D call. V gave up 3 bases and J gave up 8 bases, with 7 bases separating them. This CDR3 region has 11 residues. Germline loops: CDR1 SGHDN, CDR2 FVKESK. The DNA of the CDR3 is TGTGCCAGCAGCCACGGAAGGGAAGCTTTCTTT. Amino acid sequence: CASSHGREAFF.

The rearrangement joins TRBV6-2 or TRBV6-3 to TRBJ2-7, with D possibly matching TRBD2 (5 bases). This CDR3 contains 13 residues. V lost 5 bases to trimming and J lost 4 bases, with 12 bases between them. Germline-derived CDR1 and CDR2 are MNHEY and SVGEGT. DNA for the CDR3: TGTGCCAGCAGTCCCCCCTCGGGATACGAGCAGTACTTC. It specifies CASSPPSGYEQYF.

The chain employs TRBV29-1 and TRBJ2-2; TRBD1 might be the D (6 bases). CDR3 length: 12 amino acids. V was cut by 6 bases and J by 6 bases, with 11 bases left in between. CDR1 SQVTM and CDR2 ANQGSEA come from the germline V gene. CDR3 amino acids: CSVNEGAGELFF. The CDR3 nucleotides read TGCAGCGTGAACGAGGGGGCCGGGGAGCTGTTTTTT.

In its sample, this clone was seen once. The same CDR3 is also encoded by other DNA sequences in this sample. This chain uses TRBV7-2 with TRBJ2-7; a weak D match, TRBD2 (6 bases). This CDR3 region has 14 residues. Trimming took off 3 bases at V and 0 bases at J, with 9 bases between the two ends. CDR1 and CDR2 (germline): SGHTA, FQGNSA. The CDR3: CASSLGGASYEQYF. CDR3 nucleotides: TGTGCCAGCAGCTTGGGGGGAGCCTCCTACGAGCAGTACTTC. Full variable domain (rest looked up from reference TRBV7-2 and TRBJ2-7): GAGVSQSPSNKVTEKGKDVELRCDPISGHTALYWYRQSLGQGLEFLIYFQGNSAPDKSGLPSDRFSAERTGGSVSTLTIQRTQQEDSAVYLCASSLGGASYEQYFGPGTRLTVT.

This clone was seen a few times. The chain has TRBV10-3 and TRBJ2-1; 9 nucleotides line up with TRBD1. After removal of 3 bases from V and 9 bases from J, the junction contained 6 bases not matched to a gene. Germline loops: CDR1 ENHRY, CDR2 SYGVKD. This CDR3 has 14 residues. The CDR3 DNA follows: TGTGCCATCAGTGAACAGGGGGCGCGGGGTGAGCAGTTCTTC. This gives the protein CAISEQGARGEQFF.

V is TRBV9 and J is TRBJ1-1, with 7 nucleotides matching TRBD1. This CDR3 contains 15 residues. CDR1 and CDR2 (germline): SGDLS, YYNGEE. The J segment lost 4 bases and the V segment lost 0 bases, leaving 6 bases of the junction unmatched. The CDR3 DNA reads TGTGCCAGCAGCGTAGGAGTCAGGGGGGTCACTGAAGCTTTCTTT. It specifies CASSVGVRGVTEAFF.

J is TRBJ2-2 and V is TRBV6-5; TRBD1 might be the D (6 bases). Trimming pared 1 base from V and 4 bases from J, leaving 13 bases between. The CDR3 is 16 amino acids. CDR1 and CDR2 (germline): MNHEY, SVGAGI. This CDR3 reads CASSYFMGQFTGELFF. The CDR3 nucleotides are TGTGCCAGCAGTTACTTCATGGGACAATTCACCGGGGAGCTGTTTTTT.

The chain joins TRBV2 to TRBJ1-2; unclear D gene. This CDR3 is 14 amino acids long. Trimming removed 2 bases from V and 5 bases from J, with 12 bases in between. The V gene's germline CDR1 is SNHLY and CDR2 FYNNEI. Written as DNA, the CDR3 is TGTGCCAGCAGTGAAAGGCAGGAGTCTTATGGCTACACCTTC. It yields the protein CASSERQESYGYTF.

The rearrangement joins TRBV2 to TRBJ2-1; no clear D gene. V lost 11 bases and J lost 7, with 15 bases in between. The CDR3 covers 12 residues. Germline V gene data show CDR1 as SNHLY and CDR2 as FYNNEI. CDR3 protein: CAGPVTYNEQFF. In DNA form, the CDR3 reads TGTGCCGGGCCGGTGACGTATAATGAGCAGTTCTTC.

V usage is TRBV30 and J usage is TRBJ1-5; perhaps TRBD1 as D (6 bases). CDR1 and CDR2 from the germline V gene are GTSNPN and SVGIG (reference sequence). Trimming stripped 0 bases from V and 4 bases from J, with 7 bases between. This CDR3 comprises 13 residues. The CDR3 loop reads CAWSVRGNQPQHF. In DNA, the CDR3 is TGTGCCTGGAGTGTAAGGGGGAATCAGCCCCAGCATTTT.

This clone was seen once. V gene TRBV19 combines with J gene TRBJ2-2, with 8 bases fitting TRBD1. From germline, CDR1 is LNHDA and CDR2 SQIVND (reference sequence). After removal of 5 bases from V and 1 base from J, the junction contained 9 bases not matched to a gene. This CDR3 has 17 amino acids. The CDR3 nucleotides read TGTGCCAGTAGTGGACGACAGGGGCCTATGAACACCGGGGAGCTGTTTTTT. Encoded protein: CASSGRQGPMNTGELFF. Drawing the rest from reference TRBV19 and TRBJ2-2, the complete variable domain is DGGITQSPKYLFRKEGQNVTLSCEQNLNHDAMYWYRQDPGQGLRLIYYSQIVNDFQKGDIAEGYSVSREKKESFPLTVTSAQKNPTAFYLCASSGRQGPMNTGELFFGEGSRLTVL.

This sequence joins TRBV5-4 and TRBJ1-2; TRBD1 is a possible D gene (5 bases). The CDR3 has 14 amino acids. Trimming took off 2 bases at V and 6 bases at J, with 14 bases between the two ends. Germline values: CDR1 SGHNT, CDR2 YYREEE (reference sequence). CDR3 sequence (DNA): TGTGCCAGCAGCTTCGGGGGGACTCCTGATGGCTACACCTTC. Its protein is CASSFGGTPDGYTF.

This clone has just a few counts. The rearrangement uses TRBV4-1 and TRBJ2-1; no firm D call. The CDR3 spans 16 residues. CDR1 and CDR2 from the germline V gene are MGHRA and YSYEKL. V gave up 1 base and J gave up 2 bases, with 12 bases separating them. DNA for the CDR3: TGCGCCAGCAGCCAAGTTGATATACTGACCTACAATGAGCAGTTCTTC. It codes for CASSQVDILTYNEQFF.

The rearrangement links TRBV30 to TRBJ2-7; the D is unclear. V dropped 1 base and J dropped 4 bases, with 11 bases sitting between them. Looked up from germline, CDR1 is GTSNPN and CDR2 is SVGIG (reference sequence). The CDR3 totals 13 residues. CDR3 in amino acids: CAWSAADGYEQYF. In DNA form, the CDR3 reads TGTGCCTGGAGTGCCGCCGACGGATACGAGCAGTACTTC.

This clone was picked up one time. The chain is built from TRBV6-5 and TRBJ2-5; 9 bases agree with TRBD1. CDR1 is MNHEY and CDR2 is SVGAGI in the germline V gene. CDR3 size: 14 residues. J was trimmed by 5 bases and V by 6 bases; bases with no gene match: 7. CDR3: CASSTGTGRETQYF. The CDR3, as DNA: TGTGCCAGCAGCACCGGGACAGGGCGGGAGACCCAGTACTTC.

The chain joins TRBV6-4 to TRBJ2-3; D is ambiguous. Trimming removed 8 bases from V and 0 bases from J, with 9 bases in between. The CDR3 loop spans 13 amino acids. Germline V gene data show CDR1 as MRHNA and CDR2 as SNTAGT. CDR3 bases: TGTGCCAGCGCCCTCTCTAGCACAGATACGCAGTATTTT. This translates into CASALSSTDTQYF.

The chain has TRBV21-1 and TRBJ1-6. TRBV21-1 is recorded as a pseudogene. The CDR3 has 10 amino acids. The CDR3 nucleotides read TGTGCCAGCAAAGGCTCACCCCTCCACTTT. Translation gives CASKGSPLHF.

The CDR3 nucleotides are TGCGCCAGCGGGACAGGGAGGGATCAGCCCCAGCATTTT. It encodes CASGTGRDQPQHF. This chain links TRBV10-1 with TRBJ1-5, with 9 bases fitting TRBD1. Germline lookup yields CDR1 WNHNN and CDR2 SYGVQD (reference sequence). The CDR3 has 13 residues. V was clipped by 8 bases and J by 5 bases; unmatched bases: 4.

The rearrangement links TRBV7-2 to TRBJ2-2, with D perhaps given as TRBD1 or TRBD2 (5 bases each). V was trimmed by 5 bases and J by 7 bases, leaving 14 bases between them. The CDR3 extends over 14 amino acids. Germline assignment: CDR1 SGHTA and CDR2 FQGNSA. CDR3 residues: CASSIGTVFGELFF. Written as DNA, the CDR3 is TGTGCCAGCAGCATCGGGACCGTATTCGGGGAGCTGTTTTTT.

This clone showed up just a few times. The CDR3 region is CASSARTGGGEQYF. CDR3 nucleotide sequence: TGTGCCAGCAGCGCCCGGACGGGAGGGGGCGAGCAGTACTTC. J is TRBJ2-7 and V is TRBV5-4; 8 nucleotides line up with TRBD2. CDR1 SGHNT and CDR2 YYREEE come from the germline V gene (reference sequence). CDR3 length: 14 amino acids. The trim removed 4 bases at V and 6 bases at J, leaving 9 bases unmatched.

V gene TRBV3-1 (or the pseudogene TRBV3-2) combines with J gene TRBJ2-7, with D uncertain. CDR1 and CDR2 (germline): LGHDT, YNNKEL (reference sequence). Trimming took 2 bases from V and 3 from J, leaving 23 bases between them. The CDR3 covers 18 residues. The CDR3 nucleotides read TGTGCCAGCAGCCAATCTCTATCTGGTGGCGGTCTTTTCTACGAGCAGTACTTC. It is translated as CASSQSLSGGGLFYEQYF.

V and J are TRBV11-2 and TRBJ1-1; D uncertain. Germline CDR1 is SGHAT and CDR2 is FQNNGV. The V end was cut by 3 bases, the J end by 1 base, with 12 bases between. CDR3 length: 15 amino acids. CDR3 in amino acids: CASSFDGGRNTEAFF. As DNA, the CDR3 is TGTGCCAGCAGCTTCGATGGAGGGCGGAACACTGAAGCTTTCTTT.

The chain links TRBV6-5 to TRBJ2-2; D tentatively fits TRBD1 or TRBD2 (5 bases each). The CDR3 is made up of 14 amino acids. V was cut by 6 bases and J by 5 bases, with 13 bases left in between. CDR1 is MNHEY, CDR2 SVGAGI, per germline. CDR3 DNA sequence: TGTGCCAGCAGAAATAGGGACGTAACCGGGGAGCTGTTTTTT. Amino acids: CASRNRDVTGELFF.

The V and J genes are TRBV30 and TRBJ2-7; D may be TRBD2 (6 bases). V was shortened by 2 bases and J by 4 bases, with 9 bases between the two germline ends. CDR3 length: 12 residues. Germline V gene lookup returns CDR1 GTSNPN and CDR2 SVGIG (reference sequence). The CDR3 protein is CAWSPGRYEQYF. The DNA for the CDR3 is TGTGCCTGGAGTCCGGGGAGGTACGAGCAGTACTTC.

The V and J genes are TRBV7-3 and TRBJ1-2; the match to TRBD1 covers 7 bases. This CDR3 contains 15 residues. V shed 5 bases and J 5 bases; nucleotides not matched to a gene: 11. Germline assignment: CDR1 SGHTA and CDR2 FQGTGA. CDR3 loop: CASSLNRGEGYGYTF. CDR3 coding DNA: TGTGCCAGCAGCCTTAACAGGGGTGAGGGATATGGCTACACCTTC.

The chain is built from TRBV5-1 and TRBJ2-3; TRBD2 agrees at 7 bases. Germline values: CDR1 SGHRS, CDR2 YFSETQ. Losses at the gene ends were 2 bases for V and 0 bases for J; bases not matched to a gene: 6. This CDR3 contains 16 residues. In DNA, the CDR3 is TGCGCCAGCAGCTTCGAGGGGCGGGGGAGCACAGATACGCAGTATTTT. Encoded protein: CASSFEGRGSTDTQYF.

In nucleotides, the CDR3 is TGTGCCAGCCGCCTAGCGGGCGGAAGCTCCTACGAGCAGTACTTC. As protein: CASRLAGGSSYEQYF. This chain uses TRBV27 with TRBJ2-7, with 8 bases that match TRBD2. Germline values: CDR1 MNHEY, CDR2 SMNVEV (reference sequence). The CDR3 totals 15 residues. After removal of 8 bases from V and 0 bases from J, the junction contained 9 bases not matched to a gene.

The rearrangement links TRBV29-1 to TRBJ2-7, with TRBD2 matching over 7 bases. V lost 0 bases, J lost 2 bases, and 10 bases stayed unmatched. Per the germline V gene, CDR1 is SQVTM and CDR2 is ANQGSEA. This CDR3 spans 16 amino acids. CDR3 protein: CSVEEELASGAYEQYF. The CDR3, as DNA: TGCAGCGTTGAAGAAGAATTGGCTAGCGGAGCCTACGAGCAGTACTTC.

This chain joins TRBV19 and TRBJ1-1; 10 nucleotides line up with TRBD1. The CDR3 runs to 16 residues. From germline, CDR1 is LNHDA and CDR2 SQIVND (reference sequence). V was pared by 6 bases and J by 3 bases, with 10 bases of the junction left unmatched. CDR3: CASRTGGVSPDTEAFF. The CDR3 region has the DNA TGTGCCAGTAGGACAGGGGGCGTCTCGCCGGACACTGAAGCTTTCTTT.